These 14 T cell receptor beta chains share one sample of origin, sequenced in a study of OX40 agonist ivuxolimab in advanced cancers. TCRdb's table, derived via immunoSEQ multiplex PCR, lists solely in-frame clones and lacks some. Found here are fewer than 200,000 clones, 94% of them singletons; the top ten hold around 0.31%. The specimen comprised CD4+ or CD8+ T cells sorted from blood, sampled in a trial of the OX40 agonist ivuxolimab. These TCRs come from an adult with an advanced solid tumor such as melanoma, head and neck, liver or kidney cancer.

This chain links TRBV7-9 with TRBJ2-3; D ambiguous. V lost 2 bases and J 6 bases, leaving 3 bases between the germline ends. The germline V gene encodes CDR1 SEHNR and CDR2 FQNEAQ (reference sequence). The CDR3 is 11 residues long. In DNA form, the CDR3 reads TGTGCCAGCAGCTTACAGGATACGCAGTATTTT. Its protein is CASSLQDTQYF.

The V call is TRBV7-9, the J call TRBJ2-2, with 9 bases lining up with TRBD2. The CDR3 runs 15 residues. Losses at the gene ends were 3 bases for V and 6 bases for J; bases not matched to a gene: 5. Germline values: CDR1 SEHNR, CDR2 FQNEAQ (reference sequence). The CDR3 reads CASSFGLALAGELFF. CDR3 nucleotide sequence: TGTGCCAGCAGCTTCGGACTAGCGCTAGCCGGGGAGCTGTTTTTT. The complete variable domain, with remaining parts taken from reference TRBV7-9 and TRBJ2-2, reads DTGVSQNPRHKITKRGQNVTFRCDPISEHNRLYWYRQTLGQGPEFLTYFQNEAQLEKSRLLSDRFSAERPKGSFSTLEIQRTEQGDSAMYLCASSFGLALAGELFFGEGSRLTVL.

On this clone: The same CDR3 also results from other DNA sequences found in this sample. The chain uses TRBV7-9 and TRBJ2-3; no clear D. The ends were cut back, 5 bases at V and 4 bases at J, with 7 bases in the middle. The CDR3 extends over 12 amino acids. CDR1 and CDR2 from the germline V gene are SEHNR and FQNEAQ (reference sequence). In DNA form, the CDR3 reads TGTGCCAGCAGCCCACGGGCAGATACGCAGTATTTT. This encodes CASSPRADTQYF.

The V and J genes are TRBV6-5 and TRBJ2-3; D uncertain. CDR1 is MNHEY and CDR2 is SVGAGI in the germline V gene. The CDR3 covers 15 residues. The V gene lost 0 bases and the J gene lost 6 bases, with 13 bases spanning the gap. For the CDR3, the DNA is TGTGCCAGCAGTTACTCGAAATCGCTCCGGGATACGCAGTATTTT. Protein: CASSYSKSLRDTQYF.

J is TRBJ1-1 and V is TRBV7-2; no clear D. V lost 2 bases to trimming and J lost 5 bases, with 12 bases between them. Germline values: CDR1 SGHTA, CDR2 FQGNSA. The CDR3 contains 14 residues. The CDR3 DNA is TGTGCCAGCAGCTTACCCCCCGGGGTGACTGAAGCTTTCTTT. This sequence encodes CASSLPPGVTEAFF.

The chain combines TRBV10-3 with TRBJ2-7; 8 bases align to TRBD1. This CDR3 is built from 15 residues. Germline V CDR1 and CDR2: ENHRY, SYGVKD. V was pared by 3 bases and J by 4 bases, with 8 bases of the junction left unmatched. The CDR3 nucleotides read TGTGCCATCAGTGACCGGACAGGGAAAAGTTACGAGCAGTACTTC. Its protein product is CAISDRTGKSYEQYF.

The chain employs TRBV18 and TRBJ1-2, with 12 bases fitting TRBD1. After removal of 4 bases from V and 4 bases from J, the junction contained 7 bases not matched to a gene. This CDR3 is 16 amino acids long. The V gene's germline CDR1 is KGHSH and CDR2 LQKENI. In DNA, the CDR3 is TGTGCCAGCTCACTAGGGACAGGGGGCGGTCTCTATGGCTACACCTTC. This codes for CASSLGTGGGLYGYTF.

J is TRBJ2-3 and V is TRBV28, with TRBD2 identical over 11 bases. Germline V gene data show CDR1 as MDHEN and CDR2 as SYDVKM. CDR3 length: 16 amino acids. V lost 4 bases to trimming and J lost 6 bases; unmatched junction nucleotides: 9. CDR3 protein: CASSSPGLAAWDTQYF. The CDR3 DNA is TGTGCCAGCAGTTCCCCGGGACTAGCGGCCTGGGATACGCAGTATTTT.

CDR3 amino acids: CASSPDPRQGADTQYF. The CDR3 nucleotides read TGTGCCAGCTCACCGGATCCTAGACAGGGCGCAGATACGCAGTATTTT. The gene calls are TRBV18 and TRBJ2-3; 7 nucleotides align to TRBD1. The CDR3 is 16 residues long. Germline CDR1 and CDR2: KGHSH and LQKENI. V lost 3 bases, J lost 4 bases, and 10 bases stayed unmatched.

Turning to this clone: Other nucleotide sequences from this sample produce the same CDR3. The rearrangement joins TRBV5-4 to TRBJ1-2, with 8 positions matching TRBD1. V dropped 4 bases and J dropped 0; count of bases not matched to a gene: 2. This CDR3 has 14 amino acids. Germline V gene lookup returns CDR1 SGHNT and CDR2 YYREEE (reference sequence). CDR3 bases: TGTGCCAGCAGCCCGGGACAGGCTAACTATGGCTACACCTTC. Protein product: CASSPGQANYGYTF.

The chain has TRBV5-6 and TRBJ2-5; TRBD1 matches 8 bases. CDR1 is SGHDT and CDR2 is YYEEEE in the germline V gene. The CDR3 is 15 residues long. V dropped 6 bases and J dropped 5; count of bases not matched to a gene: 12. The CDR3 region has the DNA TGTGCCAGCACCACGGCAGGGGGCGGTGGGGAGACCCAGTACTTC. Protein sequence: CASTTAGGGGETQYF.

V and J are TRBV27 and TRBJ1-6, with a tentative D call TRBD1 (5 bases). V lost 6 bases, J lost 9 bases, and 12 bases lay in between. There are 13 residues in the CDR3. In germline, CDR1 is MNHEY, CDR2 SMNVEV (reference sequence). The CDR3 bases are TGTGCCAGCAGATCCGGGACCTCTTCACCCCTCCACTTT. The encoded protein is CASRSGTSSPLHF.

This clone appeared once. CDR3 in DNA: TGCGCCAGCAGCTTGGTTCCAGGGACGGACGAGCAGTACTTC. This codes for CASSLVPGTDEQYF. The genes are TRBV5-1 and TRBJ2-7; the D call may be TRBD1 or TRBD2 (5 bases each). This CDR3 has 14 residues. Trimming took off 0 bases at V and 5 bases at J, with 12 bases between the two ends. Germline V gives CDR1 SGHRS, CDR2 YFSETQ. The full variable domain, in which reference TRBV5-1 and TRBJ2-7 provide the parts outside the CDR3, is KAGVTQTPRYLIKTRGQQVTLSCSPISGHRSVSWYQQTPGQGLQFLFEYFSETQRNKGNFPGRFSGRQFSNSRSEMNVSTLELGDSALYLCASSLVPGTDEQYFGPGTRLTVT.

The chain links TRBV5-1 to TRBJ2-3; D might be TRBD2 (5 bases). This CDR3 spans 14 amino acids. The germline CDR1 and CDR2 sequences are SGHRS and YFSETQ. Trimming stripped 0 bases from V and 5 bases from J, with 10 bases between. In DNA, the CDR3 is TGCGCCAGCAGCTTGGACGGGGTTAAAGATACGCAGTATTTT. This gives the protein CASSLDGVKDTQYF.